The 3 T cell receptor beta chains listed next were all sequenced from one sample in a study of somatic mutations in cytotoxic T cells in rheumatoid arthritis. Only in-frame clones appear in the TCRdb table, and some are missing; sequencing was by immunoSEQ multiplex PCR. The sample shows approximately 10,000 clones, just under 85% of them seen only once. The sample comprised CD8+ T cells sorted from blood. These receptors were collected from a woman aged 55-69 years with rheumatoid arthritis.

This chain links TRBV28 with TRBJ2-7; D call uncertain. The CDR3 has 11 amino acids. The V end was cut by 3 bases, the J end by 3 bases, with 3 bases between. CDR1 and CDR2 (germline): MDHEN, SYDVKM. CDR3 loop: CASSFNYEQYF. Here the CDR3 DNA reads TGTGCCAGCAGTTTCAACTACGAGCAGTACTTC.

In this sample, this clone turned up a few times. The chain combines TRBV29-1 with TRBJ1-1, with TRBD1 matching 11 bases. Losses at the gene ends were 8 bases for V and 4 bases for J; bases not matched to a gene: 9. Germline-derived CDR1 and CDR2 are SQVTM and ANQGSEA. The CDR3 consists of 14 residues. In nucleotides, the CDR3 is TGCAGCCCTTGGACAGGGGGCAAGAGCACTGAAGCTTTCTTT. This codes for CSPWTGGKSTEAFF.

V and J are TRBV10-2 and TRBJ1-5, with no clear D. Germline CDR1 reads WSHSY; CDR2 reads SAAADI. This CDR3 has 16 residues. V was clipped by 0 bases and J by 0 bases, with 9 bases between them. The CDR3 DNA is TGCGCCAGCAGTGAGTCGGTCTTCTATAGCAATCAGCCCCAGCATTTT. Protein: CASSESVFYSNQPQHF.